This TCR beta chain was identified in a study of patients and donors after allogeneic stem cell transplantation. This clonotype was observed a handful of times. Each CDR3 protein gets one entry after TCRdb re-called the RT-PCR reads with MiXCR. The profile covers roughly 940,000 distinct CDR3 sequences, with approximately 18% appearing a single time and approximately 5.9% taken by the ten largest. This CDR3 region has 19 residues. The ends lost 1 base at V and 0 bases at J; junction bases unmatched: 11. The sample comprised blood, either unsorted or a sorted T cell fraction (not recorded which). J is TRBJ2-3 and V is TRBV12-3 or TRBV12-4, with 9 nucleotides matching TRBD2. The sequence derives from a human donor who was either an allogeneic HSCT recipient or a stem cell or donor lymphocyte infusion donor (not recorded which). It is not recorded whose cells these are; they may come from a transplant donor. The CDR3 sequence: CASSLGLGGGADSTDTQYF. CDR3 coding DNA: TGTGCCAGCAGTTTAGGATTAGGCGGGGGGGCAGATAGCACAGATACGCAGTATTTT.